This is a list of T cell receptor beta chains from one sample in a study of OX40 agonist ivuxolimab in advanced cancers. Sequenced by immunoSEQ multiplex PCR; TCRdb stores in-frame clones only, minus some. The sample yields some 130,000 clones, around nine tenths seen once. Material: CD4+ or CD8+ T cells sorted from blood, obtained in a trial of the OX40 agonist ivuxolimab. These receptors originate from an adult with an advanced solid tumor such as melanoma, head and neck, liver or kidney cancer. Both conserved end residues are part of each CDR3. Each record gives: V gene, D gene, J gene, clone size, CDR3 DNA, CDR3 protein. The D gene is left open where the match is weak. Only some rows state a clone size, as once, few, many or a class for expanded clones.

TRBV7-9,NA,TRBJ2-1,NA,TGTGCCAGCAGCTTACTAAGATCGAGTTACAATGAGCAGTTCTTC,CASSLLRSSYNEQFF
TRBV19,NA,TRBJ2-5,NA,TGTGCCAGTAGTGAAGACCGGGTGGTCGGGACCCAGTACTTC,CASSEDRVVGTQYF
TRBV9,TRBD2,TRBJ2-5,NA,TGTGCCAGCAGCGTAGAGTCTCTAGCGGGACTGGAGACCCAGTACTTC,CASSVESLAGLETQYF
TRBV19,TRBD1,TRBJ2-7,NA,TGTGCCAGTACCACGGGACAGGGGGTCTACGAGCAGTACTTC,CASTTGQGVYEQYF
TRBV6-5,NA,TRBJ2-3,NA,NA,CASSSGQGSTDTQYF
TRBV30,NA,TRBJ2-7,NA,TGTGCCGGACAACAGGACTCCTACGAGCAGTACTTC,CAGQQDSYEQYF
TRBV28,TRBD1,TRBJ2-5,NA,TGTGCCAGCGGACAGGGGGGTACAGAGACCCAGTACTTC,CASGQGGTETQYF
TRBV25-1,NA,TRBJ1-2,NA,TGTGCCAGCAGTGACAAGGTTCGGGGGGCGAATGGCTACACCTTC,CASSDKVRGANGYTF
TRBV19,TRBD1,TRBJ2-2,NA,TGTGCCAGTAGCTCAACCCGGGACAGGAACACCGGGGAGCTGTTTTTT,CASSSTRDRNTGELFF
TRBV28,TRBD2,TRBJ2-7,NA,TGTGCCAGCAGTTGGGGAGGGGAACGCGAGCAGTACTTC,CASSWGGEREQYF
TRBV15,NA,TRBJ1-5,NA,TGTGCCACCAGCAGAGACGGCGAAAATCAGCCCCAGCATTTT,CATSRDGENQPQHF
TRBV28,NA,TRBJ1-2,NA,TGTGCCAGCAGTTTCGGGGGTCATGCTAACTATGGCTACACCTTC,CASSFGGHANYGYTF
TRBV6-4,NA,TRBJ1-6,NA,TGTGCCAGCAGTGAGTCAGGGTATGCTACTTCACCCCTCCACTTT,CASSESGYATSPLHF
TRBV14,TRBD1,TRBJ2-7,NA,TGTGCCAGCAGCCTCCTGAGTTATAGGGACAGGGGCTCCTACGAGCAGTACTTC,CASSLLSYRDRGSYEQYF
TRBV13,NA,TRBJ1-2,NA,TGTGCCAGCAGCTTAGGGCCGATTGGCTACACCTTC,CASSLGPIGYTF
TRBV6-1,NA,TRBJ1-1,NA,TGTGCCAGCAGTGAAGCGCCGTTACGAGAAACTTTCTTT,CASSEAPLRETFF
TRBV9,NA,TRBJ1-2,NA,TGTGCCAGCAGCGTAGGTGGCAGGACGGGCTACACCTTC,CASSVGGRTGYTF
TRBV28,NA,TRBJ1-2,few,TGTGCCAGCAGCCTCCCAGGGGTTAACTATGGCTACACCTTC,CASSLPGVNYGYTF
TRBV9,TRBD2,TRBJ2-2,NA,TGTGCCAGCAGCGTAGCAGGCGGGAGCGGGACCGGGGAGCTGTTTTTT,CASSVAGGSGTGELFF
TRBV29-1,NA,TRBJ1-2,NA,TGCAGCGCCTCTTTCGGGGGAAGAGGCTACACCTTC,CSASFGGRGYTF
TRBV19,NA,TRBJ1-1,NA,TGTGCCAGTAGTATTTGGCTGGACACTGAAGCTTTCTTT,CASSIWLDTEAFF
TRBV15,NA,TRBJ1-2,NA,TGTGCCACCAGCAGAGATGGCATTGGGACCTACTATGGCTACACCTTC,CATSRDGIGTYYGYTF
TRBV27,NA,TRBJ1-1,NA,TGTGCCAGCAGCTTGGAGTTAGGGATAGGCACTGAAGCTTTCTTT,CASSLELGIGTEAFF
TRBV7-2,TRBD2,TRBJ2-2,NA,TGTGCCAGCAGCTTAATAGGGACTAGCGGGACCCTCCCCGGGGAGCTGTTTTTT,CASSLIGTSGTLPGELFF
TRBV11-1,TRBD1,TRBJ1-1,NA,TGTGCCAGCAGCTTTTCCTCGGGGACAGGCACTGAAGCTTTCTTT,CASSFSSGTGTEAFF
TRBV10-2,TRBD1,TRBJ2-2,NA,TGCGCCATCCGGGACAGGGCCACCGGGGAGCTGTTTTTT,CAIRDRATGELFF
TRBV6-1,TRBD1,TRBJ1-1,NA,TGTGCCAGCACTGAGATGCCCCAGGGGGGGGGCACTGAAGCTTTCTTT,CASTEMPQGGGTEAFF
TRBV7-2,TRBD2,TRBJ2-7,NA,TGTGCCAGCAGCGACGGGACTATCGCCGCCTACGAGCAGTACTTC,CASSDGTIAAYEQYF
TRBV7-2,NA,TRBJ1-3,NA,TGTGCCAGCAGCTTAAATGGAAACACCATATATTTT,CASSLNGNTIYF
TRBV15,TRBD2,TRBJ2-7,NA,TGTGCCACCAGCAGAGACGGCCGCGGGAGGGCCTCCTACGAGCAGTACTTC,CATSRDGRGRASYEQYF
TRBV15,TRBD1,TRBJ1-5,NA,TGTGCCACCAGCCCGGGACAGGGGCTTTTTTTCAGCAATCAGCCCCAGCATTTT,CATSPGQGLFFSNQPQHF